One and the same sample provided the 22 T cell receptor beta chains below, sequenced in a study of blood T cell repertoires in COVID-19. Profiling relied on immunoSEQ multiplex PCR, and the TCRdb table lists in-frame clones only, not all of them. The sample yields approximately 280,000 clones, around 85% seen once. The specimen sequenced was peripheral blood. These receptor sequences come from a human donor with COVID-19, enrolled during active disease. The donor label of this sample is uncertain.

The gene calls are TRBV2 and TRBJ2-1, with TRBD2 matching over 11 bases. The V gene's germline CDR1 is SNHLY and CDR2 FYNNEI. Trimming removed 7 bases from V and 4 bases from J; junction bases left unmatched: 3. The CDR3 has 14 residues. DNA of the CDR3: TGTGCCAGCATCCGACTAGCGGGGTACAATGAGCAGTTCTTC. Its protein product is CASIRLAGYNEQFF.

This clone has more than one count but fewer than ten. The rearrangement joins TRBV15 to TRBJ1-2; 7 nucleotides align to TRBD1. V lost 0 bases and J lost 6; bases outside the gene matches: 4. The CDR3 has 14 amino acids. CDR1 is LNHNV, CDR2 YYDKDF, per germline (reference sequence). The CDR3 nucleotides are TGTGCCACCAGCAGAGACAGGGGGAGTCATGGCTACACCTTC. Its translation is CATSRDRGSHGYTF.

The chain joins TRBV9 to TRBJ2-3; TRBD1 is a possible D gene (5 bases). Germline CDR1 reads SGDLS; CDR2 reads YYNGEE. The CDR3 sequence is 14 residues long. V was clipped by 5 bases and J by 9 bases, with 19 bases between them. The CDR3 bases are TGTGCCAGCAGTGACAGCGAGACGTTAGGGACGCAGTATTTT. This translates into CASSDSETLGTQYF.

V usage is TRBV9 and J usage is TRBJ1-1; D may be TRBD1 (6 bases). Germline CDR1 SGDLS, CDR2 YYNGEE. This CDR3 has 13 amino acids. V was pared by 3 bases and J by 8 bases, with 14 bases between. This chain's CDR3 is CASSARIQGEAFF. DNA of the CDR3: TGTGCCAGCAGCGCCCGGATCCAGGGGGAAGCTTTCTTT.

This clone was counted once. V usage is TRBV2 and J usage is TRBJ2-1; D gene uncertain. V was shortened by 8 bases and J by 5 bases, with 7 bases between the two germline ends. Germline assignment: CDR1 SNHLY and CDR2 FYNNEI. The CDR3 covers 11 residues. Written as DNA, the CDR3 is TGTGCCAGCTCACAAAACAATGAGCAGTTCTTC. This encodes CASSQNNEQFF. The full variable domain, its missing parts supplied by reference TRBV2 and TRBJ2-1, is EPEVTQTPSHQVTQMGQEVILRCVPISNHLYFYWYRQILGQKVEFLVSFYNNEISEKSEIFDDQFSVERPDGSNFTLKIRSTKLEDSAMYFCASSQNNEQFFGPGTRLTVL.

This clone has only a few counts. J is TRBJ2-2 and V is TRBV2, with 8 bases fitting TRBD1. In germline, CDR1 is SNHLY, CDR2 FYNNEI. Unmatched junction bases numbered 15, after V lost 6 bases and J lost 3 bases. This CDR3 spans 18 amino acids. CDR3 in amino acids: CASRGPMQGAKDTGELFF. CDR3 sequence (DNA): TGTGCCAGCAGGGGCCCTATGCAGGGGGCTAAGGACACCGGGGAGCTGTTTTTT. Supplemented by reference TRBV2 and TRBJ2-2, the full variable domain reads EPEVTQTPSHQVTQMGQEVILRCVPISNHLYFYWYRQILGQKVEFLVSFYNNEISEKSEIFDDQFSVERPDGSNFTLKIRSTKLEDSAMYFCASRGPMQGAKDTGELFFGEGSRLTVL.

The CDR3 is CASRRTGQNTGELFF. The CDR3 DNA is TGTGCCAGCCGCAGGACAGGGCAGAACACCGGGGAGCTGTTTTTT. This chain connects TRBV28 to TRBJ2-2; 8 positions match TRBD1. The CDR3 sequence is 15 residues long. Germline CDR1 reads MDHEN; CDR2 reads SYDVKM. V was pared by 8 bases and J by 1 base, with 6 bases of the junction left unmatched.

V gene TRBV28 combines with J gene TRBJ2-6; weak D call: TRBD2 (6 bases). CDR1 and CDR2 (germline): MDHEN, SYDVKM. There are 15 residues in the CDR3. Trimming took off 10 bases at V and 4 bases at J, with 17 bases between the two ends. CDR3 nucleotide sequence: TGTGCCACCGATCGGGGCGGGACCGGGGCCAACGTCCTGACTTTC. It yields the protein CATDRGGTGANVLTF.

The chain is built from TRBV2 and TRBJ2-6; D may be TRBD2 (7 bases). Germline CDR1 and CDR2: SNHLY and FYNNEI. The CDR3 length is 14 residues. Trimming shortened V by 6 bases and J by 4 bases, and 10 bases separated the two germline ends. For the CDR3, the DNA is TGTGCCAGCAGGGGGGGGCCCGGGGCCAACGTCCTGACTTTC. Protein sequence: CASRGGPGANVLTF.

This rearrangement joins TRBV5-1 to TRBJ2-5; TRBD2 matches 8 bases. The CDR3 consists of 15 residues. Looked up from germline, CDR1 is SGHRS and CDR2 is YFSETQ. After removal of 4 bases from V and 2 bases from J, the junction contained 7 bases not matched to a gene. This chain's CDR3 is CASSVSGVTQETQYF. For the CDR3, the DNA is TGCGCCAGCAGCGTTAGCGGGGTTACACAAGAGACCCAGTACTTC.

The V gene is TRBV7-9, the J gene TRBJ2-3, with a tentative D call TRBD1 (5 bases). Germline CDR1 SEHNR, CDR2 FQNEAQ (reference sequence). Trimming removed 5 bases from V and 8 bases from J, with 14 bases in between. The CDR3 length is 13 residues. DNA for the CDR3: TGTGCCAGCAGCGCAAAACTGGGGCCTACGCAGTATTTT. Its protein product is CASSAKLGPTQYF.

This rearrangement joins TRBV10-2 to TRBJ1-1; TRBD1 agrees at 8 bases. Germline trimming cut 2 bases from V and 6 bases from J; bases unmatched to any gene: 8. CDR3 size: 15 residues. Germline V gene lookup returns CDR1 WSHSY and CDR2 SAAADI. The CDR3 DNA follows: TGCGCCAGCAGTGAGGCGGGCAGGGGGCAAGCTGAAGCTTTCTTT. Its protein is CASSEAGRGQAEAFF.

CDR3 coding DNA: TGTGCCAGCACCGCGCTCGGACAGGCGGGCACTGAAGCTTTCTTT. Encoded protein: CASTALGQAGTEAFF. The chain links TRBV28 to TRBJ1-1, with 7 bases matching TRBD1. Germline CDR1 MDHEN, CDR2 SYDVKM. The CDR3 totals 15 residues. The junction had 12 bases not matched to a gene; V was cut back by 7 bases and J by 4 bases.

The rearrangement links TRBV28 to TRBJ1-1; D gene uncertain. This CDR3 comprises 13 residues. Between the trimmed V and J ends, which lost 6 bases and 1 base, there was a span of 9 bases. Germline-derived CDR1 and CDR2 are MDHEN and SYDVKM. In nucleotides, the CDR3 is TGTGCCAGCAGCAACGAGGCGAACACTGAAGCTTTCTTT. Residues: CASSNEANTEAFF.

This clone came up a few times. The genes are TRBV6-1 and TRBJ2-1, with 13 nucleotides matching TRBD2. Germline-derived CDR1 and CDR2 are MNHNS and SASEGT. The CDR3 is 18 amino acids. Trimming removed 1 base from V and 8 bases from J; junction bases left unmatched: 11. CDR3: CASSEDVLAGGPLDEQFF. CDR3 in DNA: TGTGCCAGCAGTGAAGACGTACTAGCGGGAGGGCCTCTAGATGAGCAGTTCTTC.

This clone has more than one count but fewer than ten. The V gene is TRBV19, the J gene TRBJ2-3, with D unclear. Trimming cost V 4 bases and J 4 bases, with 9 bases left between them. This CDR3 is built from 13 residues. Germline-derived CDR1 and CDR2 are LNHDA and SQIVND (reference sequence). CDR3 in amino acids: CASSNRRPDTQYF. DNA of the CDR3: TGTGCCAGTAGTAATAGGCGGCCAGATACGCAGTATTTT.

The V gene is TRBV19, the J gene TRBJ1-1; maybe TRBD1 (5 bases). The CDR3 totals 14 residues. Per the germline V gene, CDR1 is LNHDA and CDR2 is SQIVND (reference sequence). Trimming pared 4 bases from V and 3 bases from J, leaving 12 bases between. The CDR3 nucleotides read TGTGCCAGTAGTACCCCCGGGGGGTACACTGAAGCTTTCTTT. It yields the protein CASSTPGGYTEAFF.

V and J are TRBV5-4 and TRBJ2-3, with 12 nucleotides matching TRBD2. V lost 4 bases, J lost 2 bases, and 11 bases stayed unmatched. In germline, CDR1 is SGHNT, CDR2 YYREEE (reference sequence). The CDR3 has 18 residues. As DNA, the CDR3 is TGTGCCAGCAGCCGGGGGGCGCTAGCGGGAGGGCCCACAGATACGCAGTATTTT. Its protein is CASSRGALAGGPTDTQYF.

The table lists this clone with a count of one. This chain connects TRBV11-2 to TRBJ2-5; TRBD1 aligns across 8 bases. Germline CDR1 reads SGHAT; CDR2 reads FQNNGV. Germline trimming cut 5 bases from V and 1 base from J; bases unmatched to any gene: 0. The CDR3 loop spans 13 amino acids. The CDR3 here is CASSQGAQETQYF. The CDR3 nucleotides read TGTGCCAGCAGCCAGGGGGCCCAAGAGACCCAGTACTTC.

The genes are TRBV5-1 and TRBJ2-1; possibly TRBD2 for D (5 bases). The germline CDR1 and CDR2 sequences are SGHRS and YFSETQ. Trimming shortened V by 4 bases and J by 9 bases, and 14 bases separated the two germline ends. The CDR3 is made up of 13 amino acids. CDR3 in DNA: TGCGCCAGCAGCACCCCCACTAGTAGTGAGCAGTTCTTC. Translated: CASSTPTSSEQFF. Drawing the rest from reference TRBV5-1 and TRBJ2-1, the complete variable domain is KAGVTQTPRYLIKTRGQQVTLSCSPISGHRSVSWYQQTPGQGLQFLFEYFSETQRNKGNFPGRFSGRQFSNSRSEMNVSTLELGDSALYLCASSTPTSSEQFFGPGTRLTVL.

This rearrangement joins TRBV28 to TRBJ2-2; 11 bases are shared with TRBD2. Per germline, CDR1 MDHEN and CDR2 SYDVKM. V gave up 3 bases and J gave up 6 bases; unmatched junction bases: 6. The CDR3 contains 16 residues. In DNA form, the CDR3 reads TGTGCCAGCAGTTTCTTAGCGGGAGGGACTGCCGGGGAGCTGTTTTTT. Translation: CASSFLAGGTAGELFF.

The chain couples TRBV19 to TRBJ1-3; D is undetermined. V was clipped by 0 bases and J by 0 bases, with 12 bases between them. Germline V lookup: CDR1 LNHDA, CDR2 SQIVND (reference sequence). The CDR3 runs 17 residues. The CDR3 DNA follows: TGTGCCAGTAGTATAGATTTGGCCGGGGTCTCTGGAAACACCATATATTTT. Its translation is CASSIDLAGVSGNTIYF. Full variable domain (remainder filled in from reference TRBV19 and TRBJ1-3): DGGITQSPKYLFRKEGQNVTLSCEQNLNHDAMYWYRQDPGQGLRLIYYSQIVNDFQKGDIAEGYSVSREKKESFPLTVTSAQKNPTAFYLCASSIDLAGVSGNTIYFGEGSWLTVV.